This T cell receptor (beta chain) was observed in a study of T cell responses to AZD1222 COVID-19 vaccine. The study's findings and limits: Seropositive at baseline were only six AZD1222 recipients. Regions left unmutated in variants are reportedly the target of nearly half of spike-specific TCRs. Spike-spanning, vaccine-associated CD4 TCRs were dominant at 160-218 and 743-854.

Method: immunoSEQ multiplex PCR; TCRdb's copy keeps in-frame clones and lacks some. The sample records 130,000 to 150,000 clones, approximately 85% being singletons. Note on this clone: Antigen specificity is unknown.

V lost 3 bases and J lost 7; bases outside the gene matches: 8. The CDR3 is 13 residues long. The V gene's germline CDR1 is GTSNPN and CDR2 SVGIG (reference sequence). The sample in question was peripheral blood, obtained on day 0 of MenACWY control vaccination. The sequence was obtained from an adult in good health. The chain couples TRBV30 to TRBJ1-2; 7 bases fit TRBD1. CDR3 coding DNA: TGTGCCTGGAGAAAGGGGGCACAGGGTGGCTACACCTTC. Its translation is CAWRKGAQGGYTF.